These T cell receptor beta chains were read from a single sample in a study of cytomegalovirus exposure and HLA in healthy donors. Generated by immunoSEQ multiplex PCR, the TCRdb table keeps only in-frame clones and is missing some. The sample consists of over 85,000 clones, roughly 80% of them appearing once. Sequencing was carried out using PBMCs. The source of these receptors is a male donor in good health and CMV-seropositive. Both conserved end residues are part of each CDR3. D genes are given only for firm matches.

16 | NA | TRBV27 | CASSPNGPSYNSPLHF
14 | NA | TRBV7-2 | CASSFRGSNQPQHF
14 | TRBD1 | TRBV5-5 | CASSFWTGKSEQYF
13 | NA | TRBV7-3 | CASSLTGAGARYF
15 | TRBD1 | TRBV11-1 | CASSSRTGGQNEQFF
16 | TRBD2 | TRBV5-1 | CASSFSGGAIQETQYF
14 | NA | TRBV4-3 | CASSQRAGADEQFF
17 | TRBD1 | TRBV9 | CASSVDDMRQGRGTQYF
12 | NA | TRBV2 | CASSERQRGYTF
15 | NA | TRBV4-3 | CASSQEVGAPGIQYF
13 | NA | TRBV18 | CASSLREGEEAFF
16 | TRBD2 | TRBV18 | CASSPSLGREADTQYF
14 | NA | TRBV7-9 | CASSLGRVEDTQYF
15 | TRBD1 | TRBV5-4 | CASSSMGQIDTEAFF
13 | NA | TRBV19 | CASSTAAPAAQYF
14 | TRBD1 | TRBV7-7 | CASSLGDRGGEQYF
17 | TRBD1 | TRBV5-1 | CASSLWAIQGSQETQYF
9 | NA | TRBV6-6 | CAKNEKLFF
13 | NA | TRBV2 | CASRGQLNYGYTF
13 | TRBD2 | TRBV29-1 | CSALAGAKNIQYF